The 14 T cell receptor beta chains reported below all come from one sample, sequenced in a study of cytomegalovirus exposure and HLA in healthy donors. Assay used: immunoSEQ multiplex PCR; TCRdb lists only in-frame clones, some missing. The sample consists of 65,000 or so clones, around 90% of them appearing once. The specimen sequenced was PBMCs. The source of these receptors is a woman aged 18-29 years in good health and CMV-seronegative.

The sample holds a few counts of this clone. The gene calls are TRBV6-1 and TRBJ2-1; 7 bases are shared with TRBD2. Germline CDR1 is MNHNS and CDR2 is SASEGT. The trim removed 6 bases at V and 7 bases at J, leaving 6 bases unmatched. There are 13 residues in the CDR3. The CDR3 sequence: CASSAGEMNEQFF. CDR3 nucleotides: TGTGCCAGCAGCGCGGGGGAAATGAATGAGCAGTTCTTC.

The chain combines TRBV15 with TRBJ2-7, with TRBD1 matching over 9 bases. The CDR3 has 16 amino acids. Trimming at V came to 0 bases and at J to 9 bases, leaving 12 bases not matched to a gene. Germline values: CDR1 LNHNV, CDR2 YYDKDF (reference sequence). The CDR3 region is CATSRDVGQGRFGQYF. The CDR3 DNA sequence: TGTGCCACCAGCAGAGACGTCGGACAGGGGAGGTTCGGGCAGTACTTC.

The chain is built from TRBV29-1 and TRBJ2-3; D may be TRBD2 (6 bases). The CDR3 is 17 residues long. Trimming pared 0 bases from V and 4 bases from J, leaving 20 bases between. From germline, CDR1 is SQVTM and CDR2 ANQGSEA. The CDR3 loop reads CSVEESRGRLVADTQYF. In DNA, the CDR3 is TGCAGCGTTGAAGAAAGTAGAGGGAGGTTAGTAGCAGATACGCAGTATTTT.

This chain links TRBV4-1 with TRBJ1-2, with 7 positions matching TRBD1. Germline V gives CDR1 MGHRA, CDR2 YSYEKL. V lost 4 bases, J lost 5 bases, and 10 bases stayed unmatched. The CDR3 contains 15 residues. This chain's CDR3 is CASSLTQGGEYGYTF. CDR3 DNA sequence: TGCGCCAGCAGCCTAACGCAGGGGGGAGAGTATGGCTACACCTTC.

This sequence joins TRBV9 and TRBJ1-2; 9 positions agree with TRBD1. The CDR3 spans 15 residues. J was trimmed by 3 bases and V by 4 bases; bases with no gene match: 7. CDR1 SGDLS and CDR2 YYNGEE come from the germline V gene. The CDR3 here is CASSIGTGWDYGYTF. The CDR3 coding sequence is TGTGCCAGCAGCATTGGGACAGGGTGGGACTATGGCTACACCTTC.

This sequence joins TRBV27 and TRBJ2-7, with D tentatively TRBD1 (5 bases). Germline CDR1 reads MNHEY; CDR2 reads SMNVEV (reference sequence). V was pared by 1 base and J by 3 bases, with 10 bases between. The CDR3 length is 14 residues. CDR3 region: CASSLYRLHYEQYF. The CDR3 nucleotides are TGTGCCAGCAGTTTATACAGGCTTCACTACGAGCAGTACTTC.

The rearrangement links TRBV9 to TRBJ2-3; the match to TRBD2 covers 12 bases. V was clipped by 4 bases and J by 1 base; unmatched bases: 7. The CDR3 is 17 amino acids. The germline V gene encodes CDR1 SGDLS and CDR2 YYNGEE. CDR3 loop: CASSFRTSGVGTDTQYF. The CDR3 DNA follows: TGTGCCAGCAGCTTTCGGACTAGCGGGGTAGGCACAGATACGCAGTATTTT. The whole variable domain, filled in from reference TRBV9 and TRBJ2-3, reads DSGVTQTPKHLITATGQRVTLRCSPRSGDLSVYWYQQSLDQGLQFLIQYYNGEERAKGNILERFSAQQFPDLHSELNLSSLELGDSALYFCASSFRTSGVGTDTQYFGPGTRLTVL.

The chain has TRBV27 and TRBJ2-7, with 7 bases that match TRBD2. This CDR3 has 15 residues. V was pared by 3 bases and J by 3 bases, with 8 bases of the junction left unmatched. Germline V gives CDR1 MNHEY, CDR2 SMNVEV (reference sequence). The CDR3 sequence is CASSFFGRGDYEQYF. DNA of the CDR3: TGTGCCAGCAGTTTCTTTGGGAGGGGCGACTACGAGCAGTACTTC.

V and J are TRBV9 and TRBJ2-1, with TRBD2 identical over 8 bases. The CDR3 spans 16 residues. Losses at the gene ends were 3 bases for V and 3 bases for J; bases not matched to a gene: 8. From germline, CDR1 is SGDLS and CDR2 YYNGEE. The CDR3 sequence: CASSAQLAALYNEQFF. CDR3 in DNA: TGTGCCAGCAGCGCGCAACTAGCGGCCCTCTACAATGAGCAGTTCTTC.

V and J are TRBV6-5 and TRBJ2-7, with a weak D call TRBD1 (6 bases). The V and J ends lost 7 bases and 4 bases respectively, with 17 bases between them. CDR1 and CDR2 from the germline V gene are MNHEY and SVGAGI. The CDR3 is 14 residues long. CDR3 in amino acids: CASTESSRGYEQYF. In DNA form, the CDR3 reads TGTGCCAGCACTGAATCCTCCAGGGGATACGAGCAGTACTTC.

V usage is TRBV6-1 and J usage is TRBJ2-3, with 7 bases fitting TRBD1. Germline CDR1 is MNHNS and CDR2 is SASEGT. Trimming cost V 8 bases and J 3 bases; bases outside gene matches: 11. The CDR3 length is 15 residues. CDR3 residues: CASQRQGSNTDTQYF. The CDR3 coding sequence is TGTGCCAGCCAACGACAGGGTTCTAATACAGATACGCAGTATTTT.

V gene TRBV27 combines with J gene TRBJ1-2; a weak D match, TRBD1 (6 bases). Trimming took 1 base from V and 6 from J, leaving 12 bases between them. Germline-derived CDR1 and CDR2 are MNHEY and SMNVEV (reference sequence). This CDR3 is built from 14 residues. Here the CDR3 DNA reads TGTGCCAGCAGTTTATATGGGGGCGTTCATGGCTACACCTTC. It is translated as CASSLYGGVHGYTF.

The chain employs TRBV6-5 and TRBJ1-2, with TRBD1 as a possible D gene (5 bases). Germline lookup yields CDR1 MNHEY and CDR2 SVGAGI. This CDR3 spans 14 amino acids. The ends were cut back, 2 bases at V and 6 bases at J, with 13 bases in the middle. The CDR3 coding sequence is TGTGCCAGCAGTTACGACAAGGGGAAGGATGGCTACACCTTC. Amino acids: CASSYDKGKDGYTF.

The chain employs TRBV28 and TRBJ1-5; D remains unclear. Trimming removed 2 bases from V and 4 bases from J, with 6 bases in between. The CDR3 has 13 residues. Germline assignment: CDR1 MDHEN and CDR2 SYDVKM. CDR3 sequence (DNA): TGTGCCAGCAGTTTAACGCGGAATCAGCCCCAGCATTTT. This translates into CASSLTRNQPQHF.